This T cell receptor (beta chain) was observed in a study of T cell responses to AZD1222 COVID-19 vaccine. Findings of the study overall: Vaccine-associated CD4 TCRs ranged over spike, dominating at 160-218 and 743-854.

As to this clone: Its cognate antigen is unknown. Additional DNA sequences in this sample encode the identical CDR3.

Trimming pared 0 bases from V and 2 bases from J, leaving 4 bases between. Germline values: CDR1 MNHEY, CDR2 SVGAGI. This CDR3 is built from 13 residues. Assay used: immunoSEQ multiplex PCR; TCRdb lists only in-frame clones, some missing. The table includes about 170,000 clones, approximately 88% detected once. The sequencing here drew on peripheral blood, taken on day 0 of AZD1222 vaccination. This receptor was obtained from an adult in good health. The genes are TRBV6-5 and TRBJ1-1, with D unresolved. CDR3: CASSYSRNTEAFF. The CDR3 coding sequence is TGTGCCAGCAGTTACTCCCGAAACACTGAAGCTTTCTTT.